Presented here are 18 T cell receptor beta chains from one specimen sequenced in a study of blood T cells in healthy people across ages. The authors ran a second PCR of 7 to 11 cycles using a sample-barcoded 5' primer and a J-beta primer mix. One entry per CDR3 protein results from TCRdb running MiXCR on the 5' RACE reads. The sample lists 650,000 to 1,000,000 distinct CDR3 sequences; roughly 35% were seen once. The material sequenced was blood. The receptors shown here come from a man between 18 and 29 years old in good health.

Concerning this clonotype: Its ends do not fully match the called genes, so a read error is possible. V is TRBV10-3 and J is TRBJ2-2, with 8 positions matching TRBD2. The CDR3 is made up of 15 amino acids. Germline lookup yields CDR1 ENHRY and CDR2 SYGVKD. Written as DNA, the CDR3 is TGTGCCATCAGTGAGACTAGCGGTTACACCGGGAAGCTGTTTTTT. It encodes CAISETSGYTGKLFF.

As for this clonotype: The conserved phenylalanine or tryptophan is not found at the CDR3 terminus, so this likely reflects a read error. This chain connects TRBV4-3 to TRBJ2-3; D gene ambiguous. The CDR3 extends over 14 amino acids. The V gene's germline CDR1 is LGHNA and CDR2 YSLEER. The CDR3 here is CASSQGGSIDTQYL. CDR3 DNA: TGCGCCAGCAGCCAAGGAGGCAGCATAGATACGCAGTATTTG.

The rearrangement joins TRBV5-5 to TRBJ2-1, with TRBD1 identical over 7 bases. The assigned J gene may be wrong: the sequence end matches TRBJ2-7 better. CDR3 length: 17 amino acids. Germline V gene sequence: CDR1 SGHKS, CDR2 YYEKEE (reference sequence). Written as DNA, the CDR3 is TGTGCCAGCAGCTCCCCGACCGGGACAGAAGGCTACAATGAGCAGTACTTC. This encodes CASSSPTGTEGYNEQYF.

The chain employs TRBV9 and TRBJ2-1, with a weak D call TRBD1 (5 bases). V gave up 5 bases and J gave up 7 bases, with 13 bases separating them. Germline assignment: CDR1 SGDLS and CDR2 YYNGEE. There are 13 residues in the CDR3. The CDR3 region has the DNA TGTGCCAGCAGTGCCGACAGCCCAAATGAGCAGTTCTTC. This sequence encodes CASSADSPNEQFF.

Here the CDR3 reads CASSFLTTNTEAFF. CDR3 sequence (DNA): TGTGCCAGCAGCTTTCTGACGACGAACACTGAAGCTTTCTTT. The chain couples TRBV13 to TRBJ1-1, with D unresolved. Germline values: CDR1 PRHDT, CDR2 FYEKMQ (reference sequence). V lost 3 bases and J 1 base, leaving 9 bases between the germline ends. The CDR3 has 14 amino acids.

The chain employs TRBV3-1 and TRBJ1-5; a possible D gene is TRBD1 (6 bases). Trimming removed 4 bases from V and 5 bases from J, with 15 bases in between. The CDR3 has 15 residues. CDR1 and CDR2 from the germline V gene are LGHDT and YNNKEL (reference sequence). CDR3 in DNA: TGTGCCAGCAGCCCCGGGGGGCGAGTTCATCAGCCCCAGCATTTT. Protein: CASSPGGRVHQPQHF.

This clonotype occurred many times. This chain links TRBV28 with TRBJ2-5, with D possibly matching TRBD1 (5 bases). Germline CDR1 is MDHEN and CDR2 is SYDVKM. V was cut by 3 bases and J by 1 base, with 12 bases left in between. The CDR3 length is 15 residues. In nucleotides, the CDR3 is TGTGCCAGCAGTTTCCAGAGACAGATCCAAGAGACCCAGTACTTC. Amino acids: CASSFQRQIQETQYF.

To note about this clonotype: A much larger clone sits a single nucleotide away, making a read error possible. The chain carries TRBV2 and TRBJ2-1; 11 nucleotides match TRBD2. The DNA end favors TRBJ2-7, so the J call may be wrong. Germline V CDR1 and CDR2: SNHLY, FYNNEI. The CDR3 is 16 amino acids. The CDR3 DNA reads as TGTGCCAGCCTGACTAGCGGGGCGTTCTCCTACAATGAGCAGTACTTC. Encoded protein: CASLTSGAFSYNEQYF.

There are many counts of this clonotype. J is TRBJ1-2 and V is TRBV7-2; the D gene is possibly TRBD1 (5 bases). The germline V and J ends were trimmed by 5 bases and 4 bases, with 11 bases remaining between them. In germline, CDR1 is SGHTA, CDR2 FQGNSA. CDR3 length equals 13 residues. The CDR3 reads CASSLGVLYGYTF. For the CDR3, the DNA is TGTGCCAGCAGCCTAGGGGTCCTCTATGGCTACACCTTC.

The rearrangement uses TRBV7-9 and TRBJ2-4; tentatively, D is TRBD2 (5 bases). The CDR3 consists of 16 residues. Looked up from germline, CDR1 is SEHNR and CDR2 is FQNEAQ (reference sequence). Trimming cost V 5 bases and J 1 base, with 15 bases left between them. CDR3 in DNA: TGTGCCAGCAGCGACCCGGAGGAAGGGGCCAAAAACATTCAGTACTTC. This encodes CASSDPEEGAKNIQYF.

This clonotype has a handful of counts. The V and J genes are TRBV7-2 and TRBJ2-1; 10 nucleotides line up with TRBD1. Germline CDR1 SGHTA, CDR2 FQGNSA. J gave up 9 bases and V 5 bases, and 7 bases lay outside the gene matches. The length of the CDR3 is 14 residues. CDR3 in amino acids: CASSPGTGVSEQFF. DNA for the CDR3: TGTGCCAGCAGCCCCGGGACAGGGGTTAGTGAGCAGTTCTTC.

The rearrangement links TRBV12-3 or TRBV12-4 to TRBJ1-4; D may be TRBD1 (6 bases). V lost 3 bases and J lost 3, with 11 bases in between. The CDR3 totals 15 residues. The DNA of the CDR3 is TGTGCCAGCAGTTTGGGGGGGGCCGCTAATGAAAAACTGTTTTTT. This gives the protein CASSLGGAANEKLFF.

This clonotype occurred a few times. This rearrangement joins TRBV2 to TRBJ2-5; no clear D. The V end lost 4 bases, the J end lost 0 bases, and 9 bases lay between the germline ends. Germline values: CDR1 SNHLY, CDR2 FYNNEI. The CDR3 spans 14 residues. In DNA, the CDR3 is TGTGCCAGCAGTGTGCCTAGGGACCAAGAGACCCAGTACTTC. It specifies CASSVPRDQETQYF.

Many counts were recorded for this clonotype. The chain recombines TRBV4-1 with TRBJ2-7; the D call may be TRBD1 or TRBD2 (5 bases each). V lost 1 base to trimming and J lost 10 bases, with 17 bases between them. The CDR3 contains 14 residues. Germline V gene data show CDR1 as MGHRA and CDR2 as YSYEKL. The CDR3, as DNA: TGCGCCAGCAGCCAAGGAGGGGTGGGAGTAACCCAGTACTTC. Its protein product is CASSQGGVGVTQYF.

The genes are TRBV18 and TRBJ1-1; possible D gene TRBD1, 5 bases. From germline, CDR1 is KGHSH and CDR2 LQKENI. The germline V and J ends were trimmed by 6 bases and 2 bases, with 16 bases remaining between them. This CDR3 comprises 15 residues. The CDR3 region is CASSPGGAFNTEAFF. CDR3 DNA: TGTGCCAGCTCCCCTGGCGGGGCGTTTAACACTGAAGCTTTCTTT.

V and J are TRBV12-3 or TRBV12-4 and TRBJ1-1; TRBD1 matches at 8 bases. V was clipped by 6 bases and J by 2 bases; unmatched bases: 8. The CDR3 is 15 residues long. CDR3 sequence (DNA): TGTGCCAGCAGCCAAAGGACAGGGTCTAACACTGAAGCTTTCTTT. Protein product: CASSQRTGSNTEAFF.

This clonotype has just a few counts. J is TRBJ1-5 and V is TRBV7-2; D is undetermined. CDR1 SGHTA and CDR2 FQGNSA come from the germline V gene. There are 16 residues in the CDR3. The germline V and J ends were trimmed by 3 bases and 1 base, with 13 bases remaining between them. The CDR3 sequence: CASSFRGGFSNQPQHF. In DNA form, the CDR3 reads TGTGCCAGCAGCTTCCGGGGAGGTTTCAGCAATCAGCCCCAGCATTTT. The full variable domain, rest sourced from reference TRBV7-2 and TRBJ1-5, is GAGVSQSPSNKVTEKGKDVELRCDPISGHTALYWYRQSLGQGLEFLIYFQGNSAPDKSGLPSDRFSAERTGGSVSTLTIQRTQQEDSAVYLCASSFRGGFSNQPQHFGDGTRLSIL.

The CDR3: CASSRTGLNQETQYF. Written as DNA, the CDR3 is TGTGCCAGCAGCCGCACAGGACTGAACCAAGAGACCCAGTACTTC. This chain joins TRBV5-4 and TRBJ2-5; D possibly matches TRBD1 or TRBD2 (5 bases each). Germline lookup yields CDR1 SGHNT and CDR2 YYREEE (reference sequence). The V end lost 4 bases, the J end lost 0 bases, and 13 bases lay between the germline ends. This CDR3 is built from 15 residues.